The 10 T cell receptor beta chains reported below all come from one sample, sequenced in a study of siplizumab effects on memory and regulatory T cells. Only in-frame clones appear in the TCRdb table, and some are missing; sequencing was by immunoSEQ multiplex PCR. Of about 100,000 clones in the sample, 90% to 95% were seen once. Sequences were obtained from non-Treg CD4+ T cells sorted from blood. These receptors all come from a human donor in good health.

In nucleotides, the CDR3 is TGCAGTGCTTCGAGCTCCTACGAGCAGTACTTC. Protein: CSASSSYEQYF. The V call is TRBV20-1, the J call TRBJ2-5; D ambiguous. With the DNA end fitting TRBJ2-7 better, the J assignment may be wrong. This CDR3 comprises 11 residues. Germline CDR1 is DFQATT and CDR2 is SNEGSKA (reference sequence).

The V call is TRBV6-1, the J call TRBJ1-3; no clear D. Trimming removed 10 bases at V and 4 bases at J, with 14 bases between. This CDR3 is 13 amino acids long. CDR1 is MNHNS, CDR2 SASEGT, per germline. The CDR3 spells CAIHWVAGNTIYF. CDR3 in DNA: TGTGCCATACACTGGGTTGCGGGAAACACCATATATTTT.

The gene calls are TRBV11-2 and TRBJ2-7; D not resolved. Trimming stripped 6 bases from V and 2 bases from J, with 20 bases between. Germline V lookup: CDR1 SGHAT, CDR2 FQNNGV. This CDR3 comprises 16 residues. The CDR3 DNA sequence: TGTGCCAGCAGGGCATCCCCCGGGCCCCTTACCTACGAGCAGTACTTC. This translates into CASRASPGPLTYEQYF.

This chain uses TRBV28 with TRBJ1-2; no definite D call. V lost 5 bases and J 2 bases, leaving 3 bases between the germline ends. The CDR3 sequence is 11 residues long. Germline assignment: CDR1 MDHEN and CDR2 SYDVKM. The CDR3 DNA is TGTGCCAGCAGTGGAAACTATGGCTACACCTTC. This translates into CASSGNYGYTF.

The chain joins TRBV30 to TRBJ1-2; perhaps TRBD1 as D (6 bases). The CDR3 extends over 14 amino acids. Germline values: CDR1 GTSNPN, CDR2 SVGIG (reference sequence). V was cut by 1 base and J by 4 bases, with 13 bases left in between. The CDR3 DNA follows: TGTGCCTGGAGTGGAGGTGGGGGGGCCTATGGCTACACCTTC. Translation gives CAWSGGGGAYGYTF. Looking up the rest from reference TRBV30 and TRBJ1-2 gives the full variable domain: SQTIHQWPATLVQPVGSPLSLECTVEGTSNPNLYWYRQAAGRGLQLLFYSVGIGQISSEVPQNLSASRPQDRQFILSSKKLLLSDSGFYLCAWSGGGGAYGYTFGSGTRLTVV.

The gene calls are TRBV5-6 and TRBJ1-2, with D tentatively TRBD1 (5 bases). Germline assignment: CDR1 SGHDT and CDR2 YYEEEE. Trimming removed 4 bases at V and 7 bases at J, with 20 bases between. This CDR3 contains 15 residues. The chain's CDR3 is CASSQKGTGLVGYTF. CDR3 sequence (DNA): TGTGCCAGCAGCCAAAAGGGGACCGGCCTGGTTGGCTACACCTTC.

The chain joins TRBV28 to TRBJ2-7; 7 bases fit TRBD2. Germline V gene sequence: CDR1 MDHEN, CDR2 SYDVKM. The CDR3 spans 14 residues. In DNA form, the CDR3 reads TGTGCGACTCGGGAGGAGATCCCCACCTACGAGCAGTACTTC. Amino acid sequence: CATREEIPTYEQYF.

The chain recombines TRBV7-2 with TRBJ1-1; unclear D gene. CDR3 length: 15 residues. Germline loops: CDR1 SGHTA, CDR2 FQGNSA. Trimming stripped 4 bases from V and 0 bases from J, with 12 bases between. For the CDR3, the DNA is TGTGCCAGCAGCTCCCAAGGACGGTTGAACACTGAAGCTTTCTTT. Its protein is CASSSQGRLNTEAFF.

This chain uses TRBV2 with TRBJ1-5; TRBD1 is a possible D gene (6 bases). Trimming left V 6 bases short and J 7 bases short, with 13 bases between. Germline V lookup: CDR1 SNHLY, CDR2 FYNNEI. This CDR3 has 13 residues. This chain's CDR3 is CASSVDRTQPQHF. The CDR3, as DNA: TGTGCCAGCAGCGTAGACAGGACCCAGCCCCAGCATTTT.

This rearrangement joins TRBV30 to TRBJ2-7; 7 bases are shared with TRBD1. CDR3 size: 17 residues. Trimming removed 0 bases from V and 5 bases from J; junction bases left unmatched: 16. Germline CDR1 GTSNPN, CDR2 SVGIG (reference sequence). The CDR3 is CAWSVQGFTGFFDEQYF. CDR3 DNA: TGTGCCTGGAGTGTACAGGGGTTTACGGGGTTTTTCGACGAGCAGTACTTC.